This TCR beta chain was sequenced for a study of Graves' ophthalmopathy and Graves' hyperthyroidism. CDR3 regions of TCR beta were amplified from RNA transcripts. An initial RT-PCR round employing HTBI primers preceded a second-round multiplex PCR. TCRdb reprocessed the multiplex PCR reads with MiXCR, giving one entry per CDR3 protein. The table shows almost 750,000 distinct CDR3 sequences, with 35% to 50% occurring only once. This clonotype was observed a single time. The sequence was collected from an adult man with Graves' ophthalmopathy. The sequenced sample was peripheral blood.

The CDR3 nucleotides read TGTGCCAGCAGCTTGGACAGGGGAGTCCATGGCTACACCTTC. Residues: CASSLDRGVHGYTF. This chain links TRBV5-6 with TRBJ1-2; 7 bases align to TRBD1. CDR1 SGHDT and CDR2 YYEEEE come from the germline V gene. The CDR3 has 14 residues. V trimming: 0 bases; J trimming: 6 bases; junction bases outside the gene matches: 5. The whole variable domain, filled in from reference TRBV5-6 and TRBJ1-2, reads DAGVTQSPTHLIKTRGQQVTLRCSPKSGHDTVSWYQQALGQGPQFIFQYYEEEERQRGNFPDRFSGHQFPNYSSELNVNALLLGDSALYLCASSLDRGVHGYTFGSGTRLTVV.